A selection of T cell receptor beta chains follows, all from one sample in a study of cytomegalovirus exposure and HLA in healthy donors. TCRdb's table, derived via immunoSEQ multiplex PCR, lists solely in-frame clones and lacks some. Counted here are roughly 140,000 clones, approximately 80% occurring once; the ten biggest clones make up around 6.1%. Sample: PBMCs. Receptors originate from a man aged 25-45 years in good health and CMV-seropositive. CDR3s include the opening cysteine and the closing phenylalanine or tryptophan. Each record gives: J gene, D gene, V gene, clone size, CDR3 DNA, CDR3 protein. A D gene is named only where the DNA matches it firmly. A row's size may be missing; if present it is once, few, many or a size class.

J gene: TRBJ2-1
D gene: TRBD2
V gene: TRBV19
clone size: .
CDR3 DNA: TGTGCCAGTAGTATAGCGGGAGGGCGGTACAATGAGCAGTTCTTC
CDR3 protein: CASSIAGGRYNEQFF

J gene: TRBJ2-1
D gene: TRBD2
V gene: TRBV11-2
clone size: .
CDR3 DNA: TGTGCCAGCAGCTTCTTAGCGGGAGTAAGCAATGAGCAGTTCTTC
CDR3 protein: CASSFLAGVSNEQFF

J gene: TRBJ2-3
D gene: .
V gene: TRBV30
clone size: .
CDR3 DNA: TGTGCCTGGAGCCGAGATAAATCAGATACGCAGTATTTT
CDR3 protein: CAWSRDKSDTQYF

J gene: TRBJ2-1
D gene: TRBD2
V gene: TRBV7-9
clone size: .
CDR3 DNA: TGTGCCAGCAGCCCAAAGTCCGGGACTAGCGGGAGTCCCTACAATGAGCAGTTCTTC
CDR3 protein: CASSPKSGTSGSPYNEQFF

J gene: TRBJ2-1
D gene: .
V gene: TRBV7-2
clone size: .
CDR3 DNA: TGTGCCAGCAGCTTAGTTTGGGAGTACAATGAGCAGTTCTTC
CDR3 protein: CASSLVWEYNEQFF

J gene: TRBJ1-6
D gene: .
V gene: TRBV4-3
clone size: .
CDR3 DNA: TGCGCCAGCAGCCAAGAACTCCAGGCTCATTCACCCCTCCACTTT
CDR3 protein: CASSQELQAHSPLHF

J gene: TRBJ2-5
D gene: TRBD2
V gene: TRBV4-1
clone size: .
CDR3 DNA: TGCGCCAGCAGCCTAGCCCCGGGAGGGACCCGAGAGACCCAGTACTTC
CDR3 protein: CASSLAPGGTRETQYF

J gene: TRBJ1-5
D gene: .
V gene: TRBV19
clone size: .
CDR3 DNA: TGTGCCAGTAGTTCCCAGATTTATAGCAATCAGCCCCAGCATTTT
CDR3 protein: CASSSQIYSNQPQHF

J gene: TRBJ2-6
D gene: .
V gene: TRBV29-1
clone size: .
CDR3 DNA: TGCAGCGTTAAAACCAGCGGCAACGTCCTGACTTTC
CDR3 protein: CSVKTSGNVLTF

J gene: TRBJ1-1
D gene: .
V gene: TRBV18
clone size: .
CDR3 DNA: TGTGCCAGCTCCCCGCAAGGGGGGGTGAACACTGAAGCTTTCTTT
CDR3 protein: CASSPQGGVNTEAFF

J gene: TRBJ2-1
D gene: .
V gene: TRBV5-1
clone size: .
CDR3 DNA: TGCGCCAGCAGCTCAGGACAGCCCGGGGGGGAGCAGTTCTTC
CDR3 protein: CASSSGQPGGEQFF

J gene: TRBJ2-5
D gene: TRBD1
V gene: TRBV19
clone size: .
CDR3 DNA: TGTGCCAGTTCCAGGGGGCTTGGTGCGACCCAGTACTTC
CDR3 protein: CASSRGLGATQYF

J gene: TRBJ2-7
D gene: TRBD1
V gene: TRBV2
clone size: few
CDR3 DNA: TGTGCCAGCAGTGAAATCAGGCAGGGGGCCTACGAGCAGTACTTC
CDR3 protein: CASSEIRQGAYEQYF

J gene: TRBJ1-1
D gene: .
V gene: TRBV27
clone size: once
CDR3 DNA: TGTGCCATTGCCGCAGGGAGGGGCACTGAAGCTTTCTTT
CDR3 protein: CAIAAGRGTEAFF

J gene: TRBJ2-3
D gene: TRBD1
V gene: TRBV28
clone size: .
CDR3 DNA: TGTGCCAGCAGTTTACCCTCAGGGGGCAACACAGATACGCAGTATTTT
CDR3 protein: CASSLPSGGNTDTQYF

J gene: TRBJ2-7
D gene: .
V gene: TRBV6-6
clone size: .
CDR3 DNA: TGTGCCAGCAGCCCGGGACACTTCTACGAGCAGTACTTC
CDR3 protein: CASSPGHFYEQYF

J gene: TRBJ1-2
D gene: TRBD1
V gene: TRBV5-1
clone size: .
CDR3 DNA: TGCGCCAGCAGGCCGAGGGGACAGGGAATATCGGACTATGGCTACACCTTC
CDR3 protein: CASRPRGQGISDYGYTF

J gene: TRBJ2-7
D gene: .
V gene: TRBV6-5
clone size: .
CDR3 DNA: TGTGCCAGCACTAGTCCTCGCGGCTACGAGCAGTACTTC
CDR3 protein: CASTSPRGYEQYF

J gene: TRBJ1-2
D gene: .
V gene: TRBV7-9
clone size: .
CDR3 DNA: TGTGCCAGCAGCGGGGGAACAGGGCTACATAACTATGGCTACACCTTC
CDR3 protein: CASSGGTGLHNYGYTF

J gene: TRBJ2-3
D gene: .
V gene: TRBV9
clone size: once
CDR3 DNA: TGTGCCAGCAGCGATGACTTGTTCAGCACAGATACGCAGTATTTT
CDR3 protein: CASSDDLFSTDTQYF

J gene: TRBJ2-1
D gene: .
V gene: TRBV7-2
clone size: few
CDR3 DNA: TGTGCCAGCAGCTTAGGCACACGCTCCTACAATGAGCAGTTCTTC
CDR3 protein: CASSLGTRSYNEQFF

J gene: TRBJ1-6
D gene: TRBD1
V gene: TRBV7-9
clone size: .
CDR3 DNA: TGTGCCAGCAGCAAAGCGACGGGACAGGGAGGATCACCCCTCCACTTT
CDR3 protein: CASSKATGQGGSPLHF

J gene: TRBJ1-2
D gene: .
V gene: TRBV28
clone size: .
CDR3 DNA: TGTGCCAGCAGTTCGGACCCGGGGGTAGGCTACACCTTC
CDR3 protein: CASSSDPGVGYTF

J gene: TRBJ2-3
D gene: .
V gene: TRBV5-4
clone size: .
CDR3 DNA: TGTGCCAGCAGCCCTCAAGAGGAGGTCGCGGATACGCAGTATTTT
CDR3 protein: CASSPQEEVADTQYF

J gene: TRBJ2-7
D gene: .
V gene: TRBV15
clone size: .
CDR3 DNA: TGTGCCACCAGCAGAGATGCCCACGAGCAGTACTTC
CDR3 protein: CATSRDAHEQYF

J gene: TRBJ2-7
D gene: .
V gene: TRBV5-1
clone size: .
CDR3 DNA: TGTGCCAGCAGCTTGGAGAGATTCTCCTACGAGCAGTACTTC
CDR3 protein: CASSLERFSYEQYF

J gene: TRBJ1-3
D gene: .
V gene: TRBV4-3
clone size: .
CDR3 DNA: TGCGCCAGCAGCCTGAACAGGGTAGGGGCGAACACCATATATTTT
CDR3 protein: CASSLNRVGANTIYF

J gene: TRBJ1-6
D gene: TRBD1
V gene: TRBV5-1
clone size: .
CDR3 DNA: TGCGCCAGCAGCTTGGCGGGGACAGGGCGTTCACCCCTCCACTTT
CDR3 protein: CASSLAGTGRSPLHF

J gene: TRBJ2-3
D gene: .
V gene: TRBV5-1
clone size: few
CDR3 DNA: TGCGCCAGCAGCTTGGAGGGCGGGGAGACCACAGATACGCAGTATTTT
CDR3 protein: CASSLEGGETTDTQYF

J gene: TRBJ1-2
D gene: .
V gene: TRBV20-1
clone size: .
CDR3 DNA: TGCAGTGCTAGCCTAGGGGGAGGCTACACCTTC
CDR3 protein: CSASLGGGYTF

J gene: TRBJ2-3
D gene: TRBD2
V gene: TRBV9
clone size: .
CDR3 DNA: TGTGCCAGCAGCCCTCTTAGCGGGAGGACAGATACGCAGTATTTT
CDR3 protein: CASSPLSGRTDTQYF

J gene: TRBJ2-5
D gene: .
V gene: TRBV6-5
clone size: few
CDR3 DNA: TGTGCCAGCAGTTACCAGCGGCAAGAGACCCAGTACTTC
CDR3 protein: CASSYQRQETQYF

J gene: TRBJ2-1
D gene: TRBD1
V gene: TRBV5-6
clone size: .
CDR3 DNA: TGTGCCAGCAGCAAGGGACAGGGGGCATTTGGTGAGCAGTTCTTC
CDR3 protein: CASSKGQGAFGEQFF

J gene: TRBJ2-3
D gene: .
V gene: TRBV6-1
clone size: medium-sized
CDR3 DNA: TGTGCCAGCAGTGAAAAGGTGGGAGAGGGAGATACGCAGTATTTT
CDR3 protein: CASSEKVGEGDTQYF

J gene: TRBJ1-2
D gene: TRBD1
V gene: TRBV5-1
clone size: once
CDR3 DNA: TGCGCCAGCAGCTTGGTTGCAGGGGGATATGGCTACACCTTC
CDR3 protein: CASSLVAGGYGYTF

J gene: TRBJ2-7
D gene: .
V gene: TRBV27
clone size: .
CDR3 DNA: TGTGCCAGCACCGTGGCTGATATTTACGAGCAGTACTTC
CDR3 protein: CASTVADIYEQYF

J gene: TRBJ2-1
D gene: TRBD2
V gene: TRBV9
clone size: .
CDR3 DNA: TGTGCCAGCAGCGTAGCGAGCGGGACCTACAATGAGCAGTTCTTC
CDR3 protein: CASSVASGTYNEQFF